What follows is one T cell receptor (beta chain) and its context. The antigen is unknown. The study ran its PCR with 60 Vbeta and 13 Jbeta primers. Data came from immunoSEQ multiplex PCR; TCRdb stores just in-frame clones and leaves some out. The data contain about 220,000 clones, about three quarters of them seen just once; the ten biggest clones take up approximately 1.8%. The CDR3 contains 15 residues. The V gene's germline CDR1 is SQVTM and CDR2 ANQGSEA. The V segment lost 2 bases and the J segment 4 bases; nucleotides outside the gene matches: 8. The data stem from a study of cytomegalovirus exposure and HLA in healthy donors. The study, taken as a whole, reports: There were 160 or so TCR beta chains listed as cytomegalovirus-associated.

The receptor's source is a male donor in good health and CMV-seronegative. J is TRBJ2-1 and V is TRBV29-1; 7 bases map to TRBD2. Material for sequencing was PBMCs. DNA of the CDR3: TGCAGCGTTGAAAGCCCAGCGGGGTTTTACAATGAGCAGTTCTTC. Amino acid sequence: CSVESPAGFYNEQFF.